This TCR beta chain derives from a study of T cells in Graves' hyperthyroidism and ophthalmopathy. About the research overall: Peripheral blood was drawn at first diagnosis, prior to all treatment.

Germline loops: CDR1 SGHTA, CDR2 FQGNSA. Trimming pared 3 bases from V and 6 bases from J, leaving 18 bases between. This CDR3 contains 16 residues. Amplification of TCR beta CDR3 regions was performed using RNA transcripts as template. First-round RT-PCR with HTBI primers amplified the TCR CDR3 region. MiXCR was run by TCRdb on the multiplex PCR reads, yielding one entry per CDR3 protein. The sample holds 600,000 or so distinct CDR3 sequences, about 14% seen once. Criteria for exclusion of patients were uncontrolled infection, other autoimmune disease, pregnancy or lactation. This TCR came from a woman between 45 and 60 years old with Graves' ophthalmopathy. Specimen: blood. J is TRBJ2-1 and V is TRBV7-2; possibly TRBD1 or TRBD2 for D (6 bases each). The CDR3 loop reads CASSFPPGAYFNEQFF. CDR3 bases: TGTGCCAGCAGCTTCCCCCCGGGGGCGTACTTCAATGAGCAGTTCTTC.